Below, 18 T cell receptor beta chains from the same sample are listed, as sequenced in a study of identifying expanded T cells in peripheral blood (dated by TCRdb to the late 2010s). Preparation of the library involved the immunoSEQ multiplex PCR assay. TCRdb stores this immuneACCESS table with in-frame sequences only. Part of the clones is absent; in the studies checked, under half of the shortfall reflects unresolved V genes, and no reason is known for the rest. Present in this sample are some 78,000 clones, 65% to 85% of which were seen just once. The leading ten clones occupy 15% to 20% of the sample. Material for sequencing was blood. The receptors were gathered from a person between 18 and 75 years old in good health.

The chain links TRBV19 to TRBJ1-5, with 10 nucleotides matching TRBD1. Germline trimming cut 4 bases from V and 5 bases from J; bases unmatched to any gene: 8. This CDR3 region has 16 residues. CDR1 and CDR2 (germline): LNHDA, SQIVND (reference sequence). Here the CDR3 reads CASSTVPGQGYQPQHF. The CDR3 DNA follows: TGTGCCAGTAGTACGGTGCCGGGACAGGGGTATCAGCCCCAGCATTTT.

The chain recombines TRBV5-1 with TRBJ2-7; 11 bases are shared with TRBD2. The CDR3 consists of 15 residues. Germline CDR1 reads SGHRS; CDR2 reads YFSETQ. Germline trimming cut 4 bases from V and 3 bases from J; bases unmatched to any gene: 6. In DNA form, the CDR3 reads TGCGCCAGCAGCGGCGGGACTAGCGGACTCTACGAGCAGTACTTC. Protein: CASSGGTSGLYEQYF.

This chain connects TRBV6-5 to TRBJ1-4; 7 bases align to TRBD1. Looked up from germline, CDR1 is MNHEY and CDR2 is SVGAGI. The CDR3 length is 14 residues. With V trimmed by 6 bases and J by 6 bases, 7 bases remained unmatched. CDR3 residues: CASREQGRDEKLFF. CDR3 coding DNA: TGTGCCAGCAGGGAACAGGGGAGAGATGAAAAACTGTTTTTT.

This chain links TRBV28 with TRBJ1-3; the D gene is possibly TRBD1 (6 bases). CDR3 length: 15 amino acids. The V gene lost 3 bases and the J gene lost 7 bases, with 16 bases spanning the gap. Germline CDR1 and CDR2: MDHEN and SYDVKM. The CDR3: CASSFSLRGINTIYF. The CDR3 bases are TGTGCCAGCAGTTTTAGCTTGAGGGGGATTAACACCATATATTTT.

The chain links TRBV5-6 to TRBJ2-5; tentative D call: TRBD1 (6 bases). The V gene's germline CDR1 is SGHDT and CDR2 YYEEEE. V lost 2 bases and J lost 1, with 12 bases in between. The CDR3 runs 15 residues. In DNA form, the CDR3 reads TGTGCCAGCAGCTTCTTGGACAGCACCCAAGAGACCCAGTACTTC. This sequence encodes CASSFLDSTQETQYF.

The chain carries TRBV28 and TRBJ2-3; no firm D call. This CDR3 comprises 16 residues. V lost 4 bases to trimming and J lost 1 base, with 15 bases between them. Germline loops: CDR1 MDHEN, CDR2 SYDVKM. CDR3 sequence: CASSSLTGRGTDTQYF. CDR3 nucleotides: TGTGCCAGCAGTTCCCTGACGGGCAGAGGCACAGATACGCAGTATTTT.

The chain employs TRBV7-2 and TRBJ1-2; D is uncertain. This CDR3 contains 15 residues. V lost 0 bases, J lost 5 bases, and 13 bases lay in between. In germline, CDR1 is SGHTA, CDR2 FQGNSA. The CDR3 DNA follows: TGTGCCAGCAGCTTAGCGGCAGGTGGCTTGTATGGCTACACCTTC. Its protein is CASSLAAGGLYGYTF.

The chain links TRBV7-9 to TRBJ2-1, with D possibly matching TRBD1 (6 bases). This CDR3 is built from 15 residues. Germline CDR1 reads SEHNR; CDR2 reads FQNEAQ (reference sequence). Trimming left V 3 bases short and J 5 bases short, with 14 bases between. Here the CDR3 reads CASSFAGAGDNEQFF. CDR3 nucleotide sequence: TGTGCCAGCAGCTTCGCAGGGGCCGGAGACAATGAGCAGTTCTTC. The full variable domain, its missing parts supplied by reference TRBV7-9 and TRBJ2-1, is DTGVSQNPRHKITKRGQNVTFRCDPISEHNRLYWYRQTLGQGPEFLTYFQNEAQLEKSRLLSDRFSAERPKGSFSTLEIQRTEQGDSAMYLCASSFAGAGDNEQFFGPGTRLTVL.

CDR3 sequence: CASSFDTTTNSYEQYF. Written as DNA, the CDR3 is TGTGCCAGCAGCTTTGACACGACAACAAACTCCTACGAGCAGTACTTC. J is TRBJ2-7 and V is TRBV7-2; D gene uncertain. The CDR3 extends over 16 amino acids. The V gene's germline CDR1 is SGHTA and CDR2 FQGNSA. V lost 3 bases, J lost 0 bases, and 15 bases lay in between.

The V gene is TRBV5-6, the J gene TRBJ2-5, with a weak D call TRBD2 (6 bases). Germline CDR1 reads SGHDT; CDR2 reads YYEEEE. The CDR3 contains 16 residues. Trimming took off 0 bases at V and 1 base at J, with 13 bases between the two ends. The CDR3 nucleotides read TGTGCCAGCAGCTTGGAACTAGCAGTGCTCCAAGAGACCCAGTACTTC. Protein product: CASSLELAVLQETQYF. Variable domain in full (rest from reference TRBV5-6 and TRBJ2-5): DAGVTQSPTHLIKTRGQQVTLRCSPKSGHDTVSWYQQALGQGPQFIFQYYEEEERQRGNFPDRFSGHQFPNYSSELNVNALLLGDSALYLCASSLELAVLQETQYFGPGTRLLVL.

A note on this clone: The junction shows a germline mismatch at one end, possibly a read error. CDR3 bases: TGTGCCAGCAGTAACTCGGCAGGGAAGTACGAGCAGTACTTC. Amino acids: CASSNSAGKYEQYF. The chain recombines TRBV6-5 with TRBJ2-7, with D tentatively TRBD1 (5 bases). Germline assignment: CDR1 MNHEY and CDR2 SVGAGI. The CDR3 runs 14 residues.

The V call is TRBV6-1, the J call TRBJ1-2; D remains ambiguous. Germline assignment: CDR1 MNHNS and CDR2 SASEGT. Trimming removed 0 bases at V and 0 bases at J, with 8 bases between. The CDR3 runs 15 residues. CDR3 protein: CASSEAKVSNYGYTF. The DNA of the CDR3 is TGTGCCAGCAGTGAAGCCAAGGTGTCTAACTATGGCTACACCTTC.

V and J are TRBV2 and TRBJ1-5, with 8 bases fitting TRBD1. After removal of 6 bases from V and 0 bases from J, the junction contained 7 bases not matched to a gene. The CDR3 spans 16 residues. The germline CDR1 and CDR2 sequences are SNHLY and FYNNEI. CDR3 sequence (DNA): TGTGCCAGCAGCCCTGGACAGGGAACTAGCAATCAGCCCCAGCATTTT. Protein sequence: CASSPGQGTSNQPQHF.

This chain's CDR3 is CASTKPRGLAGGGNEQFF. As DNA, the CDR3 is TGTGCCAGCACCAAACCGCGGGGACTAGCGGGAGGTGGGAATGAGCAGTTCTTC. The rearrangement links TRBV27 to TRBJ2-1; 15 bases are shared with TRBD2. From germline, CDR1 is MNHEY and CDR2 SMNVEV (reference sequence). This CDR3 is built from 18 residues. J was trimmed by 7 bases and V by 7 bases; bases with no gene match: 14.

The J gene is TRBJ2-1, the V gene TRBV7-2, with D unclear. V was shortened by 1 base and J by 5 bases, with 12 bases between the two germline ends. CDR3 length: 15 amino acids. The V gene's germline CDR1 is SGHTA and CDR2 FQGNSA. The CDR3 reads CASSLEAGRNNEQFF. The DNA of the CDR3 is TGTGCCAGCAGCTTAGAGGCCGGTCGTAACAATGAGCAGTTCTTC.

A single count supports this clone. This sequence joins TRBV15 and TRBJ2-1; TRBD1 might be the D (6 bases). CDR3 size: 17 residues. Germline assignment: CDR1 LNHNV and CDR2 YYDKDF (reference sequence). V was cut by 5 bases and J by 2 bases, with 19 bases left in between. The CDR3 sequence is CATSGEGGAPPYNEQFF. The CDR3 bases are TGTGCCACCAGCGGGGAAGGGGGAGCGCCTCCCTACAATGAGCAGTTCTTC. The whole variable domain, filled in from reference TRBV15 and TRBJ2-1, reads DAMVIQNPRYQVTQFGKPVTLSCSQTLNHNVMYWYQQKSSQAPKLLFHYYDKDFNNEADTPDNFQSRRPNTSFCFLDIRSPGLGDTAMYLCATSGEGGAPPYNEQFFGPGTRLTVL.

The sample holds a few counts of this clone. CDR3 sequence reads: CASSLDGTGGTEAFF. The CDR3 DNA reads TGTGCCAGCAGCTTGGATGGGACAGGGGGCACTGAAGCTTTCTTT. The chain is built from TRBV5-4 and TRBJ1-1; 11 bases fit TRBD1. CDR3 length: 15 amino acids. Losses at the gene ends were 0 bases for V and 4 bases for J; bases not matched to a gene: 2. Germline V lookup: CDR1 SGHNT, CDR2 YYREEE (reference sequence).

This sequence joins TRBV28 and TRBJ1-1, with a possible D match to TRBD1 (5 bases). This CDR3 comprises 14 residues. Per germline, CDR1 MDHEN and CDR2 SYDVKM. V was pared by 5 bases and J by 1 base, with 11 bases between. The CDR3 reads CASSQGRWNTEAFF. CDR3 DNA: TGTGCCAGCAGTCAGGGACGGTGGAACACTGAAGCTTTCTTT.